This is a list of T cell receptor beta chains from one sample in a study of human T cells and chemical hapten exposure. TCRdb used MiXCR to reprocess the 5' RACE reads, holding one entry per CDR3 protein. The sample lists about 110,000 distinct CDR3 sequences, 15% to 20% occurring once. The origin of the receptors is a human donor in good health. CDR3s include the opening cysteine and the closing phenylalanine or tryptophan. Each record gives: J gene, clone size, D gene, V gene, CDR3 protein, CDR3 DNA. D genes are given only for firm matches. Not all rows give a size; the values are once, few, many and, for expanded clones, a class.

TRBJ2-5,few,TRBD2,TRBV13,CASSSGLAGETQYF,TGTGCCAGCAGCTCGGGACTAGCGGGAGAGACCCAGTACTTC
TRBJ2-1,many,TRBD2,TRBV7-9,CASSPGSGRGAYNEQFF,TGTGCCAGCAGCCCCGGTAGCGGGAGAGGGGCCTACAATGAGCAGTTCTTC
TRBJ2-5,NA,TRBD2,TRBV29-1,CSVATGTSERTQYF,TGCAGCGTTGCAACCGGGACTAGCGAGAGGACCCAGTACTTC
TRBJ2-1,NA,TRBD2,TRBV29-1,CSSGLAGIYNEQFF,TGCAGCTCCGGACTAGCGGGGATATACAATGAGCAGTTCTTC
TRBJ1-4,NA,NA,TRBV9,CASSGDNEKLFF,TGTGCCAGCAGCGGCGACAACGAAAAACTGTTTTTT
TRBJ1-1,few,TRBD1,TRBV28,CASSPRTGRVAFF,TGTGCCAGCAGTCCGAGGACAGGGCGGGTAGCTTTCTTT
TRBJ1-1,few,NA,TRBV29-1,CSVELRQANTEAFF,TGCAGCGTTGAATTAAGGCAGGCGAACACTGAAGCTTTCTTT
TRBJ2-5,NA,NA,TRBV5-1,CASRTEETQYF,TGCGCCAGCAGAACGGAAGAGACCCAGTACTTC
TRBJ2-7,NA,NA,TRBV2,CATGREAVLWYF,TGTGCCACCGGACGAGAGGCGGTCTTATGGTACTTC
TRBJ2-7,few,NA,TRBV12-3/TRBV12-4,CASTLRGGEQYF,TGTGCCAGCACCTTAAGGGGGGGAGAGCAGTACTTC
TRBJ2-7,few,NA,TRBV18,CASSPPMAGNPYEQYF,TGTGCCAGCTCACCACCGATGGCAGGTAATCCCTACGAGCAGTACTTC
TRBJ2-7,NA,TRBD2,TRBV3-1,CASSPGLAEPFYEQYF,TGTGCCAGCAGCCCTGGACTAGCGGAGCCATTTTACGAGCAGTACTTC
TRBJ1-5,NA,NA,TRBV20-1,CSAVDSARDQPQHF,TGCAGTGCTGTGGACAGCGCTAGGGATCAGCCCCAGCATTTT
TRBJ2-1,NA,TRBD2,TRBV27,CASSSLGLAGAYNEQFF,TGTGCCAGCAGTTCCCTCGGACTAGCGGGGGCCTACAATGAGCAGTTCTTC
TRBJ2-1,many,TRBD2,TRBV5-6,CASSLVLTSGGHNEQFF,TGTGCCAGCAGCTTGGTTCTGACTAGCGGGGGCCACAATGAGCAGTTCTTC
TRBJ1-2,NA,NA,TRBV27,CASSLKSENYGYTF,TGTGCCAGCAGTTTAAAATCGGAGAACTATGGCTACACCTTC
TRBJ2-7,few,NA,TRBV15,CATSRDLADTYEQYF,TGTGCCACCAGCAGAGATCTGGCAGATACCTACGAGCAGTACTTC
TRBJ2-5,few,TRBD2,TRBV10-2,CASGQLAVQETQYF,TGCGCCAGCGGACAACTAGCGGTCCAAGAGACCCAGTACTTC
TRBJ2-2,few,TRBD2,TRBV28,CASSLQTSGDTGELFF,TGTGCCAGCAGTTTACAAACTAGCGGGGACACCGGGGAGCTGTTTTTT
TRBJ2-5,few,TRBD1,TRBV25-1,CASSQTGKETQYF,TGTGCCAGCAGTCAGACAGGGAAGGAGACCCAGTACTTC
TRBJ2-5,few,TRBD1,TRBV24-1,CATSDSLTGTGAGRTKKTQYF,TGTGCCACCAGTGATTCCTTGACCGGGACAGGGGCCGGTAGGACGAAGAAGACCCAGTACTTC
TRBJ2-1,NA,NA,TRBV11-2,CASSLVRIRDNEQFF,TGTGCCAGCAGCTTAGTCCGAATACGGGACAATGAGCAGTTCTTC
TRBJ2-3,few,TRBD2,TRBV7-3,CASSPLAGGIPDTQYF,TGTGCCAGCAGCCCTCTAGCGGGAGGGATCCCAGATACGCAGTATTTT
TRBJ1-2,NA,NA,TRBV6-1,CASSMLTSTNYGYTF,TGTGCCAGCAGTATGCTAACGTCCACTAACTATGGCTACACCTTC
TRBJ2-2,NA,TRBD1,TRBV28,CASSLWDSPTGELFF,TGTGCCAGCAGTTTGTGGGACAGCCCCACCGGGGAGCTGTTTTTT
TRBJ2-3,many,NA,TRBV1,CTSSQDGPDTQYF,TGCACCAGCAGCCAAGATGGGCCAGATACGCAGTATTTT
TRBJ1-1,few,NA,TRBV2,CASSASMNTEAFF,TGTGCCAGCAGCGCGAGCATGAACACTGAAGCTTTCTTT
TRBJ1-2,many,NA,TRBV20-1,CSATGNFYGYTF,TGCAGTGCTACAGGGAACTTTTATGGCTACACCTTC
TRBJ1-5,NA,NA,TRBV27,CASSLEQSNQPQHF,TGTGCCAGCAGTTTAGAACAGTCTAATCAGCCCCAGCATTTT
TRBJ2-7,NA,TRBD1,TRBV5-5,CASSSGTAVSYEQYF,TGTGCCAGCAGTTCCGGGACAGCCGTTTCCTACGAGCAGTACTTC
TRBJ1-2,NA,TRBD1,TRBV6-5,CASSYRDRGPFYGYTF,TGTGCCAGCAGTTACAGAGACAGGGGCCCATTTTATGGCTACACCTTC
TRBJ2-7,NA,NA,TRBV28,CASSLRFRGTYEQYF,TGTGCCAGCAGTTTACGTTTCCGGGGTACCTACGAGCAGTACTTC
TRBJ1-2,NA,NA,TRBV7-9,CASSLEGTGRGDLYGYTF,TGTGCCAGCAGCTTAGAGGGGACGGGCAGGGGCGACCTCTATGGCTACACCTTC
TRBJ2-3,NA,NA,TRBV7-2,CASSLVHLSTDTQYF,TGTGCCAGCAGCTTAGTACACCTTAGCACAGATACGCAGTATTTT
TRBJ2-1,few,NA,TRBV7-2,CASSRSGSEQFF,TGTGCCAGCAGCCGCTCCGGTTCTGAGCAGTTCTTC
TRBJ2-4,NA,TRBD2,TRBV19,CASSPEVNSGAKNIQYF,TGTGCCAGTAGCCCGGAGGTGAATAGCGGGGCCAAAAACATTCAGTACTTC
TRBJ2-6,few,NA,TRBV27,CASGGLLGGPAGANVLTF,TGTGCCAGCGGCGGGCTTTTAGGGGGTCCTGCTGGGGCCAACGTCCTGACTTTC
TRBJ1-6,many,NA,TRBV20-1,CSAPAGGKNSPLHF,TGCAGTGCTCCTGCGGGGGGGAAAAATTCACCCCTCCACTTT
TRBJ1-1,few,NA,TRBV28,CASRTGGVGPVGAFF,TGTGCCAGCAGGACCGGCGGGGTTGGCCCAGTTGGGGCTTTCTTT
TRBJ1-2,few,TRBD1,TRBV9,CASSAGPGQGLPYYGYTF,TGTGCCAGCAGCGCGGGACCGGGACAGGGTCTCCCCTACTATGGCTACACCTTC
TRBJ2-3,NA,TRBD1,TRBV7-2,CASSHQQGPTDTQYF,TGTGCCAGCAGCCACCAACAGGGGCCCACAGATACGCAGTATTTT
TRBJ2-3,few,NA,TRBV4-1,CASSQAAREDTQYF,TGCGCCAGCAGCCAAGCGGCGCGGGAAGATACGCAGTATTTT
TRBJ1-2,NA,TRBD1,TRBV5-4,CASSYTTTGEAYGYTF,TGTGCCAGCAGCTACACCACGACAGGGGAGGCCTATGGCTACACCTTC
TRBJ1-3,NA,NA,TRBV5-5,CASSSSFWDSGNTIYF,TGTGCCAGCTCGTCGTCATTCTGGGACTCTGGAAACACCATATATTTT
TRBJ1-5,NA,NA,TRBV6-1,CASSVQQGNQPQHF,TGTGCCAGCAGTGTCCAACAGGGCAATCAGCCCCAGCATTTT
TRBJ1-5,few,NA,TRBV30,CAWSAEGNQPQHF,TGTGCCTGGAGTGCCGAGGGCAATCAGCCCCAGCATTTT
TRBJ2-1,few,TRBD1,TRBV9,CASSVLDRNPPEQFF,TGTGCCAGCAGCGTTTTGGACAGGAACCCCCCTGAGCAGTTCTTC
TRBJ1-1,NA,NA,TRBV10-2,CASMHDSYTEAFF,TGCGCCAGCATGCACGACAGTTACACTGAAGCTTTCTTT
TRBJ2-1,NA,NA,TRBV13,CASSFYADEQFF,TGTGCCAGCAGCTTTTACGCTGATGAGCAGTTCTTC
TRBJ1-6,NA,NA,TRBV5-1,CASSLVGTAKNSPLHF,TGCGCCAGCAGCTTGGTGGGGACTGCAAAGAATTCACCCCTCCACTTT